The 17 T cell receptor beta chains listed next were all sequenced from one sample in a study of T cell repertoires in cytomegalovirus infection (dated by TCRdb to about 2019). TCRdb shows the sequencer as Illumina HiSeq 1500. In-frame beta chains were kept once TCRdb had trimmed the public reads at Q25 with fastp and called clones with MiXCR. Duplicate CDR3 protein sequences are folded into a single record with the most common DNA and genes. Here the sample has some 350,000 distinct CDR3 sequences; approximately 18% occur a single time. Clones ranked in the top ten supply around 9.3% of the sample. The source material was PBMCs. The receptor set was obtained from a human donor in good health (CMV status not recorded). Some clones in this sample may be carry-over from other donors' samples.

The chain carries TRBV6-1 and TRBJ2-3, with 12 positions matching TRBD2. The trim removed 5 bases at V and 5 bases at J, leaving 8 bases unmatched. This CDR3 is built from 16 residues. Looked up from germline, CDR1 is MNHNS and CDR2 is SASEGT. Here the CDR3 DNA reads TGTGCCAGCAGTTTTCCTAGCGGGGGGGGACGAGATACGCAGTATTTT. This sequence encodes CASSFPSGGGRDTQYF.

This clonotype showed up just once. CDR3 nucleotide sequence: TGCGCCAGCAGCCAAGATCGGGACTGGTCTAATGAGCAGTTCTTC. It translates to CASSQDRDWSNEQFF. This rearrangement joins TRBV4-3 to TRBJ2-1; the D gene is possibly TRBD2 (6 bases). The V end was cut by 0 bases, the J end by 7 bases, with 13 bases between. This CDR3 is built from 15 residues. CDR1 and CDR2 from the germline V gene are LGHNA and YSLEER.

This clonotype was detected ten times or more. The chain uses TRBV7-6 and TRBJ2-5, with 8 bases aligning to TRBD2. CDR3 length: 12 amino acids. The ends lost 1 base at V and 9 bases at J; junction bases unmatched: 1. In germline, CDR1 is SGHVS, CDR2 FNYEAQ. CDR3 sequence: CASSLGGRSQYF. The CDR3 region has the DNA TGTGCCAGCAGCTTAGGCGGGAGGTCCCAGTACTTC.

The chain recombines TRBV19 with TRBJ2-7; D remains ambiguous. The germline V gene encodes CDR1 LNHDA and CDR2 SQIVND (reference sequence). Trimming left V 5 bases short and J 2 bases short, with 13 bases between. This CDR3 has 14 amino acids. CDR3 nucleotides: TGTGCCAGTAGTTTGGACGGGTCGACCTACGAGCAGTACTTC. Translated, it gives CASSLDGSTYEQYF.

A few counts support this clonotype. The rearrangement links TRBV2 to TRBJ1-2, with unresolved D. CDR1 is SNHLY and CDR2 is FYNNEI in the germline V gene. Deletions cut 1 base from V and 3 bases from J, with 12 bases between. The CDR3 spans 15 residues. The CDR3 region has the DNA TGTGCCAGCAGTGAAGGTCGCAGAAGCTACTATGGCTACACCTTC. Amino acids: CASSEGRRSYYGYTF.

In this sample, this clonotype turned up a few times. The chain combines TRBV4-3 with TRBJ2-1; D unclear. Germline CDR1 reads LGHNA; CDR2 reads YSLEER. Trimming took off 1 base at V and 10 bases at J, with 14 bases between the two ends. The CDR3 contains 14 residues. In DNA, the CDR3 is TGCGCCAGCAGCCAAGGAGTTCTAGATCCCGAGCAGTTCTTC. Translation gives CASSQGVLDPEQFF.

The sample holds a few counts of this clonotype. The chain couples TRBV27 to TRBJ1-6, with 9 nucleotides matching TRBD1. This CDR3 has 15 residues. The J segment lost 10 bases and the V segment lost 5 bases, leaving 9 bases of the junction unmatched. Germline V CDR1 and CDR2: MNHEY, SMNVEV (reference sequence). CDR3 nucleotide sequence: TGTGCCAGCAGTGCCGACACAGGGGGCCAATCACCCCTCCACTTT. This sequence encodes CASSADTGGQSPLHF.

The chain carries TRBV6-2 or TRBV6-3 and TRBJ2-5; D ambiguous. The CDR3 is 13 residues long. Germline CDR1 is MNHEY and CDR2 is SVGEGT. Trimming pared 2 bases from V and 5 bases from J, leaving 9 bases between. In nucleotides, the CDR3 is TGTGCCAGCAGTTACGCTCGCCGGGAGACCCAGTACTTC. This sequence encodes CASSYARRETQYF.

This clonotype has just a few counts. CDR3: CASNQGQGWSGELFF. CDR3 sequence (DNA): TGTGCCAGCAATCAGGGACAGGGGTGGTCCGGGGAGCTGTTTTTT. J is TRBJ2-2 and V is TRBV7-2; 10 nucleotides match TRBD1. The ends lost 7 bases at V and 6 bases at J; junction bases unmatched: 8. Germline assignment: CDR1 SGHTA and CDR2 FQGNSA. The CDR3 covers 15 residues.

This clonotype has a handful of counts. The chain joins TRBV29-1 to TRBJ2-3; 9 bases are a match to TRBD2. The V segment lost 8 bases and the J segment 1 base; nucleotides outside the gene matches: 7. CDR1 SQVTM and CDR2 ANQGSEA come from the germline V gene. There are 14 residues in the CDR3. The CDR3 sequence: CSSRRLAGTDTQYF. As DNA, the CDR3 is TGCAGCTCCCGCCGACTAGCGGGCACAGATACGCAGTATTTT.

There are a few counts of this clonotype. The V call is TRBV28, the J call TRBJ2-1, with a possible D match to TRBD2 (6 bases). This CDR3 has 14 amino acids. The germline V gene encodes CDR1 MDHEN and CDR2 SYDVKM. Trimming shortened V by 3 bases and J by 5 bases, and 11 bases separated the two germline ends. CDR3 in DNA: TGTGCCAGCAGTTTCGGCGGGAATAACAATGAGCAGTTCTTC. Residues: CASSFGGNNNEQFF.

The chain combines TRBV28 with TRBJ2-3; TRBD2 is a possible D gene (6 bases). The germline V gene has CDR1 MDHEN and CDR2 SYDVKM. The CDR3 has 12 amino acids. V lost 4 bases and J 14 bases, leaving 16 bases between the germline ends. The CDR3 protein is CASSSTSPFRYF. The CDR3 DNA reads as TGTGCCAGCAGTTCGACTAGTCCCTTTAGGTATTTT.

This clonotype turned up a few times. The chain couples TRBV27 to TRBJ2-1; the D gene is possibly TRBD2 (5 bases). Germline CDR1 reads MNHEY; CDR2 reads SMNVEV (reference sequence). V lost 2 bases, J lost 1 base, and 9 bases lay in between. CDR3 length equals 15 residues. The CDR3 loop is CASSLTGWSYNEQFF. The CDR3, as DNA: TGTGCCAGCAGTTTAACGGGATGGTCCTACAATGAGCAGTTCTTC.

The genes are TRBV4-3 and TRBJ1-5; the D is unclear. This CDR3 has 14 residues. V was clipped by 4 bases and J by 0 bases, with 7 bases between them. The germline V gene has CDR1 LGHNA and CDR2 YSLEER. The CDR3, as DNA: TGCGCCAGCAGCCTAGATGTTAGCAATCAGCCCCAGCATTTT. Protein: CASSLDVSNQPQHF.

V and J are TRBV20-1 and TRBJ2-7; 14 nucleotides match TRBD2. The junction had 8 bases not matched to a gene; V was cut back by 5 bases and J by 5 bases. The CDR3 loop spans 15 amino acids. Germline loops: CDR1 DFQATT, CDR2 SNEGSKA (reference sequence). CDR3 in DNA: TGCAGTGCTCCTCAGCGGACTAGCGGGAGGAACGAGCAGTACTTC. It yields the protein CSAPQRTSGRNEQYF.

CDR3 DNA: TGTGCCTGGACCTTCAACACTGAAGCTTTCTTT. It codes for CAWTFNTEAFF. The chain uses TRBV30 and TRBJ1-1; D gene ambiguous. Germline V lookup: CDR1 GTSNPN, CDR2 SVGIG (reference sequence). The CDR3 length is 11 residues. Between the trimmed V and J ends, which lost 4 bases and 2 bases, there was a span of 5 bases.

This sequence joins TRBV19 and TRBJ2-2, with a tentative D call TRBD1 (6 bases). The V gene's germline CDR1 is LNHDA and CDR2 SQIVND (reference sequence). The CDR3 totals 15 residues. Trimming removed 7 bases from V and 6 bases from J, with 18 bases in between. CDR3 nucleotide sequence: TGTGCCAGTAAGCGTTGGGCAGGGGAAGCCGGGGAGCTGTTTTTT. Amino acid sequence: CASKRWAGEAGELFF.